Following are 26 T cell receptor beta chains from one sample sequenced in a study of T-cell reconstitution after alpha-beta-depleted transplantation in children. Preparation of the TCRbeta library used unique molecular identifiers. A single record per CDR3 protein comes from TCRdb applying MiXCR to the PCR reads. This table holds some 200,000 distinct CDR3 sequences, 13% to 15% found once. Source: PBMCs from the stem cell graft donor, taken from the stem cell graft. The source is a human donor who donated a stem cell graft to a child with acute lymphoblastic leukemia.

Ten or more counts support this clonotype. V gene TRBV12-3 or TRBV12-4 combines with J gene TRBJ2-7; the D is unclear. The CDR3 totals 14 residues. V lost 3 bases to trimming and J lost 5 bases, with 14 bases between them. The CDR3 here is CASSFSLARNEQYF. CDR3 sequence (DNA): TGTGCCAGCAGTTTCTCGCTGGCAAGGAACGAGCAGTACTTC.

This clonotype was seen a handful of times. The genes are TRBV20-1 and TRBJ2-7; 11 positions match TRBD1. The germline V gene has CDR1 DFQATT and CDR2 SNEGSKA (reference sequence). With V trimmed by 5 bases and J by 6 bases, 6 bases remained unmatched. The CDR3 runs 13 residues. The CDR3 sequence is CSADRDRGFEQYF. The CDR3 DNA reads TGCAGTGCTGATCGGGACAGGGGGTTCGAGCAGTACTTC.

This clonotype was recorded at least ten times. J is TRBJ2-1 and V is TRBV20-1, with D perhaps matching TRBD1 (5 bases). The CDR3 covers 13 residues. Germline V gene data show CDR1 as DFQATT and CDR2 as SNEGSKA (reference sequence). Deletions cut 3 bases from V and 5 bases from J, with 11 bases between. The CDR3 DNA reads TGCAGTGCTAGCCCAGGGTGGGACAATGAGCAGTTCTTC. This gives the protein CSASPGWDNEQFF.

This clonotype was observed at least ten times. This sequence joins TRBV20-1 and TRBJ1-1, with D possibly matching TRBD1 (5 bases). The germline V gene has CDR1 DFQATT and CDR2 SNEGSKA (reference sequence). There are 17 residues in the CDR3. The CDR3 DNA sequence: TGCAGCGGAAAACCGGGACGCCTGGAGTCCGGTGTCACTGAAGCTTTCTTT. Translated, it gives CSGKPGRLESGVTEAFF.

This clonotype was seen many times. V usage is TRBV10-3 and J usage is TRBJ2-4; no clear D gene. The CDR3 extends over 13 amino acids. Germline loops: CDR1 ENHRY, CDR2 SYGVKD. The germline V and J ends were trimmed by 0 bases and 7 bases, with 7 bases remaining between them. CDR3 protein: CAISESSGNIQYF. The CDR3 DNA reads TGTGCCATCAGTGAGTCTTCTGGGAACATTCAGTACTTC.

This clonotype turned up a few times. The chain uses TRBV27 and TRBJ2-7; TRBD1 aligns across 10 bases. Germline V lookup: CDR1 MNHEY, CDR2 SMNVEV (reference sequence). The CDR3 has 14 amino acids. V trimming: 7 bases; J trimming: 2 bases; junction bases outside the gene matches: 5. This chain's CDR3 is CASKRGQGAYEQYF. In nucleotides, the CDR3 is TGTGCCAGCAAACGAGGACAGGGGGCCTACGAGCAGTACTTC.

V usage is TRBV9 and J usage is TRBJ2-7; D remains ambiguous. Trimming pared 0 bases from V and 7 bases from J, leaving 11 bases between. CDR3 size: 13 residues. Germline loops: CDR1 SGDLS, CDR2 YYNGEE. CDR3 sequence: CASSVEYLGEQYF. In nucleotides, the CDR3 is TGTGCCAGCAGCGTAGAATACTTGGGGGAGCAGTACTTC.

Ten or more counts support this clonotype. The chain joins TRBV27 to TRBJ2-1; 7 nucleotides agree with TRBD1. After removal of 2 bases from V and 1 base from J, the junction contained 2 bases not matched to a gene. The CDR3 has 15 residues. CDR1 and CDR2 (germline): MNHEY, SMNVEV (reference sequence). In DNA, the CDR3 is TGTGCCAGCAGTTTAGACAGGGCGTCCTACAATGAGCAGTTCTTC. Translation gives CASSLDRASYNEQFF.

This clonotype was recorded at least ten times. V usage is TRBV7-9 and J usage is TRBJ2-7; 7 nucleotides line up with TRBD2. Germline CDR1 reads SEHNR; CDR2 reads FQNEAQ (reference sequence). The CDR3 length is 17 residues. Germline trimming cut 5 bases from V and 5 bases from J; bases unmatched to any gene: 18. CDR3 region: CASSLGDLLAREDEQYF. The DNA for the CDR3 is TGTGCCAGCAGCCTAGGGGACTTACTAGCGCGTGAGGACGAGCAGTACTTC.

In this sample, this clonotype turned up many times. The chain couples TRBV6-1 to TRBJ1-4, with D maybe TRBD1 (5 bases). The CDR3 consists of 14 residues. CDR1 is MNHNS and CDR2 is SASEGT in the germline V gene. The V end lost 6 bases, the J end lost 3 bases, and 11 bases lay between the germline ends. The CDR3: CASRPRAANEKLFF. The CDR3 DNA is TGTGCCAGCAGACCCAGGGCAGCTAATGAAAAACTGTTTTTT.

The gene calls are TRBV5-1 and TRBJ1-1, with a weak D call TRBD1 (6 bases). The CDR3 covers 14 residues. V was shortened by 0 bases and J by 5 bases, with 11 bases between the two germline ends. CDR1 and CDR2 from the germline V gene are SGHRS and YFSETQ. CDR3 sequence (DNA): TGCGCCAGCAGCTTGGATGCAGGGGAGACTGAAGCTTTCTTT. It encodes CASSLDAGETEAFF.

The chain recombines TRBV11-1 with TRBJ2-5, with a tentative D call TRBD1 (6 bases). Germline CDR1 SGHAT, CDR2 FQDESV (reference sequence). V was shortened by 2 bases and J by 4 bases, with 14 bases between the two germline ends. CDR3 size: 15 residues. As DNA, the CDR3 is TGTGCCAGCAGCTTAATTACGGGACACCGAGAGACCCAGTACTTC. It translates to CASSLITGHRETQYF.

This clonotype was detected many times. V is TRBV5-1 and J is TRBJ2-5, with D uncertain. Trimming shortened V by 1 base and J by 1 base, and 5 bases separated the two germline ends. This CDR3 spans 13 amino acids. CDR1 SGHRS and CDR2 YFSETQ come from the germline V gene. The chain's CDR3 is CASSLKGQETQYF. Written as DNA, the CDR3 is TGCGCCAGCAGCTTGAAGGGCCAAGAGACCCAGTACTTC.

This clonotype was counted ten times or more. The chain uses TRBV5-1 and TRBJ1-2, with D perhaps matching TRBD1 (5 bases). V dropped 0 bases and J dropped 5 bases, with 17 bases sitting between them. Germline lookup yields CDR1 SGHRS and CDR2 YFSETQ. The CDR3 loop spans 16 amino acids. The CDR3 DNA reads TGCGCCAGCAGCTTGGCGGCAGGGCTTACTACTTATGGCTACACCTTC. Encoded protein: CASSLAAGLTTYGYTF.

With respect to this clonotype: Being one base from a much bigger clone, this may be a read error. The chain uses TRBV7-9 and TRBJ1-4; weak D call: TRBD1 (5 bases). This CDR3 is built from 15 residues. The germline V gene has CDR1 SEHNR and CDR2 FQNEAQ (reference sequence). Trimming removed 5 bases at V and 5 bases at J, with 15 bases between. CDR3: CASSPRRGANEKLFF. The DNA for the CDR3 is TGTGCCAGCAGCCCGCGACGGGGCGCGAATGAAAAACTGTTTTTT.

In this sample, this clonotype turned up once. A single base separates this from a much larger clone, so it may be a read error. The gene calls are TRBV6-9 and TRBJ2-1; D possibly corresponds to TRBD1 (5 bases). The CDR3 totals 14 residues. Germline CDR1 reads MNHGY; CDR2 reads SVAAGI. V was shortened by 5 bases and J by 6 bases, with 14 bases between the two germline ends. The CDR3 region has the DNA TGTGCCAGCAGTCTGCCGCAAAGGGGCAATGAGCAGTTCTTC. This encodes CASSLPQRGNEQFF.

This clonotype has ten or more counts. The V gene is TRBV28, the J gene TRBJ1-4; TRBD1 matches at 7 bases. The germline CDR1 and CDR2 sequences are MDHEN and SYDVKM. The CDR3 runs to 14 residues. V shed 5 bases and J 5 bases; nucleotides not matched to a gene: 5. This CDR3 is CASSGTELNEKLFF. The CDR3 DNA follows: TGTGCCAGCAGTGGGACAGAACTAAATGAAAAACTGTTTTTT.

Ten or more counts support this clonotype. J is TRBJ2-3 and V is TRBV5-1; the D is unclear. The V end lost 0 bases, the J end lost 2 bases, and 4 bases lay between the germline ends. Per germline, CDR1 SGHRS and CDR2 YFSETQ. The CDR3 is 13 residues long. The CDR3: CASSLGITDTQYF. CDR3 coding DNA: TGCGCCAGCAGCTTGGGGATCACAGATACGCAGTATTTT. Full variable domain (outside the CDR3, taken from reference TRBV5-1 and TRBJ2-3): KAGVTQTPRYLIKTRGQQVTLSCSPISGHRSVSWYQQTPGQGLQFLFEYFSETQRNKGNFPGRFSGRQFSNSRSEMNVSTLELGDSALYLCASSLGITDTQYFGPGTRLTVL.

The CDR3 spells CASSPPEIPYEQYF. The CDR3 DNA reads as TGTGCCAGCAGTCCCCCGGAGATACCCTACGAGCAGTACTTC. J is TRBJ2-7 and V is TRBV28, with unresolved D. Germline V gene lookup returns CDR1 MDHEN and CDR2 SYDVKM. V lost 5 bases to trimming and J lost 2 bases, with 13 bases between them. The CDR3 sequence is 14 residues long. Together with reference TRBV28 and TRBJ2-7, the CDR3 gives the full variable domain: DVKVTQSSRYLVKRTGEKVFLECVQDMDHENMFWYRQDPGLGLRLIYFSYDVKMKEKGDIPEGYSVSREKKERFSLILESASTNQTSMYLCASSPPEIPYEQYFGPGTRLTVT.

The sample holds many counts of this clonotype. V is TRBV5-1 and J is TRBJ1-1, with D possibly TRBD1 on 5 matching bases. Between the trimmed V and J ends, which lost 4 bases and 1 base, there was a span of 11 bases. This CDR3 region has 14 residues. The germline V gene encodes CDR1 SGHRS and CDR2 YFSETQ. CDR3 DNA sequence: TGCGCCAGCAGCACCTTTCAGGGGAACACTGAAGCTTTCTTT. This encodes CASSTFQGNTEAFF.

The sample holds many counts of this clonotype. CDR3 in amino acids: CASTYLAGGYNEQFF. The CDR3 coding sequence is TGTGCCAGCACCTACCTGGCGGGAGGGTACAATGAGCAGTTCTTC. The V call is TRBV7-9, the J call TRBJ2-1, with 9 bases identical to TRBD2. The J segment lost 4 bases and the V segment lost 7 bases, leaving 8 bases of the junction unmatched. Germline assignment: CDR1 SEHNR and CDR2 FQNEAQ (reference sequence). The CDR3 length is 15 residues.

This clonotype showed up many times. The J gene is TRBJ2-2, the V gene TRBV10-3; D perhaps matches TRBD2 (6 bases). The length of the CDR3 is 14 residues. V lost 4 bases and J lost 2, with 8 bases in between. Germline V gene lookup returns CDR1 ENHRY and CDR2 SYGVKD. CDR3 sequence (DNA): TGTGCCATCAGTGCGGGAGCTAACACCGGGGAGCTGTTTTTT. It specifies CAISAGANTGELFF.

This clonotype appeared many times. The rearrangement joins TRBV12-5 to TRBJ2-2; D unresolved. CDR1 and CDR2 from the germline V gene are LGHNT and FRNRAP. V was cut by 2 bases and J by 1 base, with 5 bases left in between. This CDR3 has 14 amino acids. The CDR3 coding sequence is TGTGCTAGTGGTTTGTGGATGAACACCGGGGAGCTGTTTTTT. It codes for CASGLWMNTGELFF.

This clonotype was detected ten times or more. CDR3 region: CASCQQGSGANVLTF. The CDR3 DNA is TGCGCCAGCTGCCAGCAGGGGTCTGGGGCCAACGTCCTGACTTTC. The chain has TRBV5-1 and TRBJ2-6, with a tentative D call TRBD1 (6 bases). This CDR3 spans 15 amino acids. CDR1 SGHRS and CDR2 YFSETQ come from the germline V gene. V lost 7 bases, J lost 1 base, and 12 bases lay in between.

This clonotype was counted at least ten times. The rearrangement uses TRBV24-1 and TRBJ1-1; a weak D match, TRBD1 (5 bases). The CDR3 runs 16 residues. Germline V CDR1 and CDR2: KGHDR, SFDVKD. The germline V and J ends were trimmed by 1 base and 3 bases, with 14 bases remaining between them. CDR3 sequence reads: CATSDFRATGYTEAFF. CDR3 coding DNA: TGTGCCACCAGTGATTTTAGGGCTACAGGATACACTGAAGCTTTCTTT.

There are many counts of this clonotype. The chain employs TRBV20-1 and TRBJ2-5; D unclear. The CDR3 is 13 residues long. Germline-derived CDR1 and CDR2 are DFQATT and SNEGSKA (reference sequence). V lost 3 bases and J lost 5, with 13 bases in between. The CDR3 sequence: CSASAVSEETQYF. CDR3 nucleotide sequence: TGCAGTGCTAGTGCGGTTTCGGAGGAGACCCAGTACTTC.